What follows are 7 T cell receptor beta chains derived from one specimen sequenced in a study of blood T cell repertoires in COVID-19. This table comes from immunoSEQ multiplex PCR, and its TCRdb copy is limited to in-frame clones, with some not included. The sample yields roughly 300,000 clones, roughly 91% seen once. The sample taken for sequencing was peripheral blood. Receptors originate from a woman aged 25 to 45 with COVID-19, enrolled during active disease.

Written as DNA, the CDR3 is TGCGCCAGCAGCTTGGCCGGAGGACAGGGCTACACCTTC. Amino acid sequence: CASSLAGGQGYTF. V is TRBV5-1 and J is TRBJ1-2, with a weak D call TRBD1 (6 bases). The CDR3 is made up of 13 amino acids. Trimming left V 0 bases short and J 8 bases short, with 11 bases between. Germline CDR1 reads SGHRS; CDR2 reads YFSETQ.

The chain couples TRBV19 to TRBJ1-6; D gene uncertain. Germline V CDR1 and CDR2: LNHDA, SQIVND (reference sequence). The length of the CDR3 is 13 residues. The V end lost 3 bases, the J end lost 7 bases, and 7 bases lay between the germline ends. DNA of the CDR3: TGTGCCAGTAGTATTGGTCGGAATTCACCCCTCCACTTT. It codes for CASSIGRNSPLHF.

The chain combines TRBV9 with TRBJ1-2; D uncertain. Germline CDR1 is SGDLS and CDR2 is YYNGEE. This CDR3 spans 11 amino acids. Trimming took 3 bases from V and 6 from J, leaving 6 bases between them. The CDR3, as DNA: TGTGCCAGCAGCGCGGGGAATGGCTACACCTTC. It specifies CASSAGNGYTF.

A few counts support this clone. The gene calls are TRBV7-9 and TRBJ1-6; TRBD1 agrees at 7 bases. The CDR3 totals 17 residues. CDR1 is SEHNR, CDR2 FQNEAQ, per germline (reference sequence). Germline trimming cut 5 bases from V and 6 bases from J; bases unmatched to any gene: 13. The CDR3 is CASSPRRQGEGNSPLHF. The CDR3 DNA reads as TGTGCCAGCAGCCCGCGGAGACAGGGTGAGGGTAATTCACCCCTCCACTTT.

The gene calls are TRBV5-5 and TRBJ1-5; the D is unclear. Germline V lookup: CDR1 SGHKS, CDR2 YYEKEE (reference sequence). This CDR3 contains 14 residues. V was pared by 4 bases and J by 3 bases, with 11 bases between. CDR3 region: CASSQAVDNQPQHF. DNA of the CDR3: TGTGCCAGCAGCCAGGCAGTCGACAATCAGCCCCAGCATTTT. Drawing the rest from reference TRBV5-5 and TRBJ1-5, the complete variable domain is DAGVTQSPTHLIKTRGQQVTLRCSPISGHKSVSWYQQVLGQGPQFIFQYYEKEERGRGNFPDRFSARQFPNYSSELNVNALLLGDSALYLCASSQAVDNQPQHFGDGTRLSIL.

The V call is TRBV7-4, the J call TRBJ1-2; D gene ambiguous. From germline, CDR1 is SGHVT and CDR2 SQSDAQ. This CDR3 spans 17 amino acids. Between the trimmed V and J ends, which lost 2 bases and 6 bases, there was a span of 22 bases. CDR3 DNA: TGTGCCAGCAGCTTAAACGGTTTCTATCGGAGGAAGAATGGCTACACCTTC. Its translation: CASSLNGFYRRKNGYTF. The variable domain in full, completed from reference TRBV7-4 and TRBJ1-2, reads GAGVSQSPRYKVAKRGRDVALRCDSISGHVTLYWYRQTLGQGSEVLTYSQSDAQRDKSGRPSGRFSAERPERSVSTLKIQRTEQGDSAVYLCASSLNGFYRRKNGYTFGSGTRLTVV.

The gene calls are TRBV7-8 and TRBJ2-7, with D tentatively TRBD2 (6 bases). Germline V gene sequence: CDR1 SGHVS, CDR2 FQNEAQ. This CDR3 comprises 12 residues. The V gene lost 7 bases and the J gene lost 3 bases, with 10 bases spanning the gap. The CDR3 protein is CASNFSGYEQYV. DNA of the CDR3: TGTGCCAGCAATTTTAGCGGCTACGAGCAGTACGTC.